A selection of T cell receptor beta chains follows, all from one sample in a study of blood T cell repertoires in COVID-19. Produced via immunoSEQ multiplex PCR; TCRdb's table is partial and in-frame only. The sample has about 150,000 clones; 85% are singletons. Sequenced sample: peripheral blood. The receptors shown here come from a woman in her fifties or sixties with COVID-19, enrolled during active disease. Each CDR3 is given with its conserved first and last residue. The D gene is left open where the match is weak.

j_call d_call v_call cdr3_aa
TRBJ1-1 - TRBV5-1 CASSPGQMNTEAFF
TRBJ2-1 - TRBV10-3 CAISESTDNEQFF
TRBJ1-2 TRBD1 TRBV6-6 CASSPQGDGYTF
TRBJ1-5 TRBD1 TRBV19 CASSSGGLGNQPQHF
TRBJ1-2 - TRBV4-1 CASSQDLTGNYGYTF
TRBJ1-3 - TRBV14 CASSYGGAGNTIYF
TRBJ2-5 - TRBV21-1 CASSNRGRGWETQYF
TRBJ1-1 TRBD1 TRBV12-5 CASALWTGGTEAFF
TRBJ1-1 - TRBV19 CASSISGPQDTEAFF
TRBJ1-1 TRBD1 TRBV5-8 CASSADRTEAFF
TRBJ1-2 - TRBV7-3 CASGEGRGYTF
TRBJ1-3 - TRBV3-1/TRBV3-2 CASSQPLGGTAGNTIYF
TRBJ2-2 TRBD1 TRBV10-3 CAISESTGGGRELFF
TRBJ1-2 TRBD1 TRBV7-3 CASSPHLTGVGGYTF
TRBJ1-3 - TRBV3-1/TRBV3-2 CASSQDTGPYGNTIYF
TRBJ1-3 - TRBV27 CASSLGGGNTIYF
TRBJ2-1 - TRBV15 CATSRVRVNEQFF
TRBJ2-3 TRBD1 TRBV18 CASSLIQGAGADTQYF
TRBJ1-4 - TRBV5-5 CASSLRGWGEKLFF
TRBJ1-1 - TRBV7-8 CASSEQPNTEAFF
TRBJ1-1 - TRBV6-5 CASSYEGRTEAFF
TRBJ1-6 - TRBV21-1 CASPPDRGENSPLHF
TRBJ1-1 - TRBV11-3 CASSQGVNTEAFF
TRBJ2-5 TRBD2 TRBV7-7 CASSFRLAETQYF
TRBJ2-3 - TRBV4-2 CASSLGLLTDTQYF
TRBJ1-2 - TRBV14 CASSSQPLSNYGYTF
TRBJ2-2 TRBD2 TRBV5-6 CASSPVLAGGPLGELFF
TRBJ1-1 TRBD1 TRBV5-8 CASSLAPTGVNTEAFF
TRBJ1-2 TRBD1 TRBV5-4 CASSRDRADYGYTF
TRBJ2-3 - TRBV3-1/TRBV3-2 CASSQGWGSVPSDTQYF
TRBJ1-2 TRBD1 TRBV7-2 CASSFGTGGYYGYTF
TRBJ1-4 - TRBV6-1 CASSEVPQGWDEKLFF
TRBJ1-5 - TRBV7-6 CASSLYSPSVGNQPQHF
TRBJ2-5 TRBD2 TRBV5-1 CASSLAGRAAEIQYF
TRBJ1-4 - TRBV6-5 CASSYRGLGEKLFF
TRBJ1-6 - TRBV19 CASSPRGGLNSPLHF
TRBJ2-1 - TRBV7-3 CASSSDFRGEQFF
TRBJ2-5 - TRBV9 CASSVGDTAVGTQYF
TRBJ1-4 - TRBV2 CASLQQGVGEKLFF
TRBJ1-5 - TRBV5-5 CASSLVRGASQQPQHF
TRBJ2-2 TRBD2 TRBV19 CASSILGTSANTGELFF
TRBJ1-1 TRBD1 TRBV4-1 CASSQVTRTGPHRPGNTEAFF
TRBJ2-3 TRBD1 TRBV10-3 CAIGGTGTDTDTQYF
TRBJ2-7 - TRBV6-5 CASTRRGLSDYEQYF
TRBJ1-2 - TRBV6-5 CASIIKTDPGSGYTF
TRBJ2-2 - TRBV10-1 CASTPSSGSGELFF
TRBJ1-1 - TRBV6-6 CASSTKPGGGTEAFF
TRBJ2-2 - TRBV19 CASSRPPGQNTGELFF
TRBJ1-3 - TRBV18 CASSSNGNSGNTIYF
TRBJ1-2 TRBD1 TRBV15 CATSRDTGQAGIWNYGYTF
TRBJ1-2 TRBD1 TRBV7-2 CASSFSDRGNGYTF